Below are 13 T cell receptor beta chains sequenced from a single sample in a study of OX40 agonist ivuxolimab in advanced cancers. TCRdb's table, derived via immunoSEQ multiplex PCR, lists solely in-frame clones and lacks some. The sample carries about 69,000 clones, around 89% recorded once. This specimen was CD4+ or CD8+ T cells sorted from blood, taken in a trial of the OX40 agonist ivuxolimab. The source of these receptors is an adult with an advanced solid tumor such as melanoma, head and neck, liver or kidney cancer.

The CDR3 sequence is CASSRMNTEAFF. The CDR3, as DNA: TGCGCCAGCAGCCGGATGAACACTGAAGCTTTCTTT. This rearrangement joins TRBV10-2 to TRBJ1-1; D is unresolved. V lost 6 bases and J lost 0, with 5 bases in between. CDR3 length equals 12 residues. In germline, CDR1 is WSHSY, CDR2 SAAADI.

The chain has TRBV28 and TRBJ2-3; 9 bases are shared with TRBD1. V was pared by 5 bases and J by 7 bases, with 7 bases of the junction left unmatched. The CDR3 totals 14 residues. Germline CDR1 and CDR2: MDHEN and SYDVKM. CDR3 DNA sequence: TGTGCCAGCAGTCGGGACAGGGCCAGGAATACGCAGTATTTT. Translated: CASSRDRARNTQYF.

This clone was seen a single time. CDR3 region: CASSISGASQIGYTF. The CDR3 nucleotides read TGTGCCAGCAGTATTTCGGGGGCTTCCCAAATTGGCTACACCTTC. The rearrangement joins TRBV9 to TRBJ1-2, with D possibly TRBD1 on 6 matching bases. V gave up 5 bases and J gave up 7 bases, with 21 bases separating them. The germline V gene has CDR1 SGDLS and CDR2 YYNGEE. This CDR3 region has 15 residues.

This sequence joins TRBV28 and TRBJ1-5, with D perhaps matching TRBD1 (5 bases). This CDR3 is 15 amino acids long. Per the germline V gene, CDR1 is MDHEN and CDR2 is SYDVKM. V lost 2 bases, J lost 4 bases, and 12 bases lay in between. DNA of the CDR3: TGTGCCAGCAGTTTAGGAGGACGGGGGAATCAGCCCCAGCATTTT. Its translation is CASSLGGRGNQPQHF.

This clone has a single count. For the CDR3, the DNA is TGTGCCACCAGCAGAGTAGGGGTGGAGCGGGTATACGAGCAGTACTTC. It translates to CATSRVGVERVYEQYF. The chain carries TRBV15 and TRBJ2-7; D possibly corresponds to TRBD2 (6 bases). Germline assignment: CDR1 LNHNV and CDR2 YYDKDF (reference sequence). This CDR3 is built from 16 residues. Trimming shortened V by 1 base and J by 4 bases, and 17 bases separated the two germline ends.

Regarding this clone: The same CDR3 arises from other DNA sequences in this sample as well. CDR3 in amino acids: CSASADTQYF. In nucleotides, the CDR3 is TGCAGTGCTAGCGCCGATACGCAGTATTTT. V gene TRBV20-1 combines with J gene TRBJ2-3; D is undetermined. V lost 3 bases and J lost 6, with 4 bases in between. This CDR3 region has 10 residues. The germline V gene encodes CDR1 DFQATT and CDR2 SNEGSKA (reference sequence).

This clone was seen only a few times. The chain recombines TRBV29-1 with TRBJ1-1; D unresolved. Germline V gives CDR1 SQVTM, CDR2 ANQGSEA. The CDR3 contains 12 residues. Trimming cost V 8 bases and J 3 bases, with 13 bases left between them. Here the CDR3 DNA reads TGCAGCCCCGGGAGGGTTGACACTGAAGCTTTCTTT. Protein sequence: CSPGRVDTEAFF. Supplemented by reference TRBV29-1 and TRBJ1-1, the full variable domain reads SAVISQKPSRDICQRGTSLTIQCQVDSQVTMMFWYRQQPGQSLTLIATANQGSEATYESGFVIDKFPISRPNLTFSTLTVSNMSPEDSSIYLCSPGRVDTEAFFGQGTRLTVV.

V gene TRBV6-5 combines with J gene TRBJ1-4; D is ambiguous. V shed 5 bases and J shed 8 bases, with 12 bases lying between them. The length of the CDR3 is 13 residues. Germline lookup yields CDR1 MNHEY and CDR2 SVGAGI. The CDR3 here is CASSRAVREKLFF. Here the CDR3 DNA reads TGTGCCAGCAGTCGGGCCGTTAGGGAAAAACTGTTTTTT.

The chain uses TRBV6-5 and TRBJ2-5, with D possibly called TRBD1 or TRBD2 (6 bases each). Germline lookup yields CDR1 MNHEY and CDR2 SVGAGI. Trimming pared 2 bases from V and 0 bases from J, leaving 10 bases between. This CDR3 comprises 15 residues. The CDR3 is CASSYRGANQETQYF. The CDR3 DNA sequence: TGTGCCAGCAGTTACAGGGGGGCCAACCAAGAGACCCAGTACTTC.

V and J are TRBV10-3 and TRBJ1-2; D is possibly TRBD1 (5 bases). Per the germline V gene, CDR1 is ENHRY and CDR2 is SYGVKD. The CDR3 contains 15 residues. The V end was cut by 4 bases, the J end by 5 bases, with 17 bases between. Written as DNA, the CDR3 is TGTGCCATCAGTGGAGGGGCGGAACAGTCTTATGGCTACACCTTC. This gives the protein CAISGGAEQSYGYTF.

This sequence joins TRBV7-6 and TRBJ2-4; 7 bases align to TRBD1. The CDR3 length is 16 residues. In germline, CDR1 is SGHVS, CDR2 FNYEAQ. The ends lost 5 bases at V and 8 bases at J; junction bases unmatched: 15. The CDR3 sequence is CASSPNRGRGSDIQYF. The DNA of the CDR3 is TGTGCCAGCAGCCCCAACAGGGGACGCGGATCGGACATTCAGTACTTC.

The chain uses TRBV18 and TRBJ2-3, with unresolved D. The V gene's germline CDR1 is KGHSH and CDR2 LQKENI. CDR3 length equals 13 residues. With 2 bases removed from V and 4 bases from J, the gap between germline ends came to 7 bases. The CDR3, as DNA: TGTGCCAGCTCACCAGCCTCGGCAGATACGCAGTATTTT. Translating gives CASSPASADTQYF.

The chain couples TRBV30 to TRBJ1-5; tentative D call: TRBD1 (5 bases). Germline V gives CDR1 GTSNPN, CDR2 SVGIG (reference sequence). Trimming cost V 5 bases and J 2 bases, with 22 bases left between them. CDR3 length: 17 residues. CDR3 nucleotide sequence: TGTGCCTGGCAAACCCGGGGCCTAAGAGGGGGCAATCAGCCCCAGCATTTT. Translating it yields CAWQTRGLRGGNQPQHF.